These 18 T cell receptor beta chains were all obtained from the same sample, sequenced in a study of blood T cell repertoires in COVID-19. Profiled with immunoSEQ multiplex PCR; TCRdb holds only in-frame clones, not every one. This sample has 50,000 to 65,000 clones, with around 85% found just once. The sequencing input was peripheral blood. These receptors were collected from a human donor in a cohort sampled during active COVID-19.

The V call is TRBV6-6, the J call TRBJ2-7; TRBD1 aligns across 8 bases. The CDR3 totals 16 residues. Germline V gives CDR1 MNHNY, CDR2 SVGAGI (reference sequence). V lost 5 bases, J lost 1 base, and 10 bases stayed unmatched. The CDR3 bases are TGTGCCAGCAGTCCCCCTGGGGACAGGCGTTCCTACGAGCAGTACTTC. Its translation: CASSPPGDRRSYEQYF.

The DNA for the CDR3 is TGTGCCAGCTCCGGGACAGGGGATTCACCCCTCCACTTT. Translated: CASSGTGDSPLHF. This sequence joins TRBV2 and TRBJ1-6; 10 bases agree with TRBD1. Germline V lookup: CDR1 SNHLY, CDR2 FYNNEI. The CDR3 length is 13 residues. The J segment lost 8 bases and the V segment lost 8 bases, leaving 3 bases of the junction unmatched.

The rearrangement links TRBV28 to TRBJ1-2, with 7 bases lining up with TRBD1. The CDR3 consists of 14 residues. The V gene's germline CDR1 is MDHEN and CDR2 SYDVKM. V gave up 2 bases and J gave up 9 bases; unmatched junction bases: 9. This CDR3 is CASSLKPGQWRYTF. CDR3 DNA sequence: TGTGCCAGCAGTTTAAAACCGGGACAGTGGCGCTACACCTTC.

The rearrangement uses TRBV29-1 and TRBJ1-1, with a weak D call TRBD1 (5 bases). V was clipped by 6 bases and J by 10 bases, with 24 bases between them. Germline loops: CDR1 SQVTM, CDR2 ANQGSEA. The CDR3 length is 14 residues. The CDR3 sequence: CSVGEGTSVGGAFF. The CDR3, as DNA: TGCAGCGTGGGGGAGGGGACTTCGGTCGGTGGAGCTTTCTTT.

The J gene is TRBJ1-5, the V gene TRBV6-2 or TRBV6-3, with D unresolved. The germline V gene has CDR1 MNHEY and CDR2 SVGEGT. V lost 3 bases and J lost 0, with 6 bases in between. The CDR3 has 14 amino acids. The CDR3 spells CASSYYNSNQPQHF. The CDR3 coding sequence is TGTGCCAGCAGTTATTACAATAGCAATCAGCCCCAGCATTTT.

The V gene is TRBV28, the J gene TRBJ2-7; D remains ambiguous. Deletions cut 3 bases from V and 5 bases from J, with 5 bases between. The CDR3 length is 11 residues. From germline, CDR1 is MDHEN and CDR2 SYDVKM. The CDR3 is CASSFINEQYF. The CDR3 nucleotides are TGTGCCAGCAGTTTCATCAACGAGCAGTACTTC.

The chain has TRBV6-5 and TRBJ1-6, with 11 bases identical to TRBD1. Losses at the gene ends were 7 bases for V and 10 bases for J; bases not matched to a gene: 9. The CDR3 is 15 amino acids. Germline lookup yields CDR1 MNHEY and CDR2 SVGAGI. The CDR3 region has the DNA TGTGCCAGCAAAAGGGACAGGGGGTTAGAGTCACCCCTCCACTTT. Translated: CASKRDRGLESPLHF.

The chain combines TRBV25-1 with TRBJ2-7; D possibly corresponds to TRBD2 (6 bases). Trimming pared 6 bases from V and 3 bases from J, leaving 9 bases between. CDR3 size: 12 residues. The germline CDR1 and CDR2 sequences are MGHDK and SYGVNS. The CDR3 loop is CASSGAGYEQYF. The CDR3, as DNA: TGTGCCAGCAGCGGAGCGGGCTACGAGCAGTACTTC.

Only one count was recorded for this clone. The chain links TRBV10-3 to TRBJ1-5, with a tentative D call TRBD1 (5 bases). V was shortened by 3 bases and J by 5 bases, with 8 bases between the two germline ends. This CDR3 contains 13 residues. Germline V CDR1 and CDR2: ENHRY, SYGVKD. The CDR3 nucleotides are TGTGCCATCAGTGACAGGGTTGATCAGCCCCAGCATTTT. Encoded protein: CAISDRVDQPQHF.

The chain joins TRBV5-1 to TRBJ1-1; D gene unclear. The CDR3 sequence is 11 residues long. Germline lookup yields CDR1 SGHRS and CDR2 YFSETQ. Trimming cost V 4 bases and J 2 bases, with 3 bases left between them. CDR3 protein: CASSQNTEAFF. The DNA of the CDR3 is TGCGCCAGCAGCCAAAACACTGAAGCTTTCTTT.

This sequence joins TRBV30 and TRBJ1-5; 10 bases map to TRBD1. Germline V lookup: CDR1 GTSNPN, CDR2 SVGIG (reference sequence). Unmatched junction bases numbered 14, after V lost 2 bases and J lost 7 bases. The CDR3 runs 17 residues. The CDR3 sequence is CAWSLGTGDWRNQPQHF. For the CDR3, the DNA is TGTGCCTGGAGTCTCGGGACAGGGGATTGGAGGAACCAGCCCCAGCATTTT.

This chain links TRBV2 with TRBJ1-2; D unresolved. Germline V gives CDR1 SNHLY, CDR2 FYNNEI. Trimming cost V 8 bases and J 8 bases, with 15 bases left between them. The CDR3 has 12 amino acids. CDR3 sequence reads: CASGGNEVGYTF. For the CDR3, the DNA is TGTGCCAGCGGAGGGAATGAGGTGGGCTACACCTTC.

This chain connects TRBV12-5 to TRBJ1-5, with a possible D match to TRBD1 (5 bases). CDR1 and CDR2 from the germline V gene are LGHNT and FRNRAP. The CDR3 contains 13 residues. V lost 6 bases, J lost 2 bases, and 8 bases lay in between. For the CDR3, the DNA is TGTGCTAGTGGCCGGGGGGGCAATCAGCCCCAGCATTTT. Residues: CASGRGGNQPQHF.

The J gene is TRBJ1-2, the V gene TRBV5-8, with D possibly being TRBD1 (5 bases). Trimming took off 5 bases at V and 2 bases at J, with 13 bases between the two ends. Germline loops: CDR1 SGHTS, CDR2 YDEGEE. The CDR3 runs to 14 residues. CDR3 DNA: TGTGCCAGCAGACCTGAAGGGGCCAACTATGGCTACACCTTC. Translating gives CASRPEGANYGYTF.

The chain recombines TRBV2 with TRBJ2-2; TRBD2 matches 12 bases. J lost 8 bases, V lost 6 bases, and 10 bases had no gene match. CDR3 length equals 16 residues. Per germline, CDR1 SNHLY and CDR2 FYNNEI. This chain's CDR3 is CASRPTSGRILGELFF. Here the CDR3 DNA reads TGTGCCAGCAGGCCTACTAGCGGGAGGATCCTAGGGGAGCTGTTTTTT. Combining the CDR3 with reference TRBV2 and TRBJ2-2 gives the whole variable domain EPEVTQTPSHQVTQMGQEVILRCVPISNHLYFYWYRQILGQKVEFLVSFYNNEISEKSEIFDDQFSVERPDGSNFTLKIRSTKLEDSAMYFCASRPTSGRILGELFFGEGSRLTVL.

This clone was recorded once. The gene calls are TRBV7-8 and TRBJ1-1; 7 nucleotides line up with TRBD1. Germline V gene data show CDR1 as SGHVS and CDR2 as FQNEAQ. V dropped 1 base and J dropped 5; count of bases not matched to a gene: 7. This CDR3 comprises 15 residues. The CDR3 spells CASSLGRGQWTEAFF. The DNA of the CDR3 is TGTGCCAGCAGCTTAGGAAGGGGGCAGTGGACTGAAGCTTTCTTT.

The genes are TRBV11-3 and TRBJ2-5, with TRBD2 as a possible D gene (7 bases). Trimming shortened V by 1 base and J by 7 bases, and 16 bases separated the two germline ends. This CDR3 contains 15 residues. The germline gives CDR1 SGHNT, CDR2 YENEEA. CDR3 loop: CASSLGGGGKVTQYF. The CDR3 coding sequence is TGTGCCAGCAGCTTAGGCGGGGGCGGAAAAGTGACCCAGTACTTC.

CDR3 coding DNA: TGTGCCAGTAGTATAGAGCATGGGCCTGGGGGGGAGCTGTTTTTT. It yields the protein CASSIEHGPGGELFF. The chain uses TRBV19 and TRBJ2-2; the D is unclear. V shed 0 bases and J shed 8 bases, with 13 bases lying between them. Germline V gene data show CDR1 as LNHDA and CDR2 as SQIVND (reference sequence). The CDR3 has 15 amino acids.